What follows are 20 T cell receptor beta chains derived from one specimen sequenced in a study of blood T cell repertoires in COVID-19. Sequencing was performed with immunoSEQ multiplex PCR; in TCRdb, only in-frame clones are kept and a portion is missing. The sample has about 220,000 clones, about 90% seen once; the top ten hold 1.9%. Source material: peripheral blood. Every receptor here comes from a man in his forties with active or convalescent COVID-19.

The chain uses TRBV19 and TRBJ1-6, with 7 nucleotides matching TRBD1. This CDR3 comprises 14 residues. V was pared by 4 bases and J by 5 bases, with 2 bases of the junction left unmatched. In germline, CDR1 is LNHDA, CDR2 SQIVND (reference sequence). Written as DNA, the CDR3 is TGTGCCAGTAGTACGGGACAGAATAATTCACCCCTCCACTTT. Translation gives CASSTGQNNSPLHF.

The V gene is TRBV3-1 (or the pseudogene TRBV3-2), the J gene TRBJ2-7; 7 bases align to TRBD2. The germline V gene encodes CDR1 LGHDT and CDR2 YNNKEL (reference sequence). After removal of 4 bases from V and 4 bases from J, the junction contained 4 bases not matched to a gene. The CDR3 is 13 amino acids. Written as DNA, the CDR3 is TGTGCCAGCAGCCGTTCGGGGGGTTACGAGCAGTACTTC. Translating gives CASSRSGGYEQYF.

V gene TRBV12-3 or TRBV12-4 combines with J gene TRBJ1-1; D uncertain. The CDR3 spans 12 residues. Trimming removed 3 bases from V and 5 bases from J, with 7 bases in between. The CDR3 here is CASSFGETEAFF. The CDR3 region has the DNA TGTGCCAGCAGTTTTGGGGAGACTGAAGCTTTCTTT.

The V gene is TRBV7-3, the J gene TRBJ1-1; D might be TRBD1 (5 bases). Trimming removed 5 bases at V and 3 bases at J, with 16 bases between. The CDR3 has 15 amino acids. CDR1 SGHTA and CDR2 FQGTGA come from the germline V gene. CDR3 coding DNA: TGTGCCAGCAGCCCTCCGGGGGGGTCCTACACTGAAGCTTTCTTT. The encoded protein is CASSPPGGSYTEAFF.

The chain joins TRBV7-2 to TRBJ2-7; D possibly corresponds to TRBD1 (6 bases). The germline gives CDR1 SGHTA, CDR2 FQGNSA. V was pared by 4 bases and J by 2 bases, with 12 bases between. The CDR3 length is 14 residues. This CDR3 reads CASSSTGSPYEQYF. CDR3 sequence (DNA): TGTGCCAGCAGCTCTACAGGGTCTCCCTACGAGCAGTACTTC.

The rearrangement joins TRBV19 to TRBJ2-7, with 8 positions matching TRBD2. V shed 8 bases, J shed 4 bases, and the junction held 7 bases outside the gene matches. This CDR3 comprises 13 residues. Germline-derived CDR1 and CDR2 are LNHDA and SQIVND (reference sequence). The CDR3 region is CASVGTSLYEQYF. The DNA of the CDR3 is TGTGCCAGTGTCGGGACTAGTCTATACGAGCAGTACTTC.

The V gene is TRBV9, the J gene TRBJ2-7; D perhaps matches TRBD1 (5 bases). In germline, CDR1 is SGDLS, CDR2 YYNGEE. V was trimmed by 4 bases and J by 6 bases, leaving 17 bases between them. This CDR3 has 14 residues. The CDR3 reads CASSPVTDLTEQYF. CDR3 DNA sequence: TGTGCCAGCAGCCCCGTGACAGATCTTACCGAGCAGTACTTC.

This chain joins TRBV5-1 and TRBJ1-2, with no clear D. The V and J ends lost 0 bases and 5 bases respectively, with 8 bases between them. CDR1 and CDR2 from the germline V gene are SGHRS and YFSETQ. The CDR3 is 13 amino acids. CDR3 protein: CASSLERAYGYTF. In DNA, the CDR3 is TGCGCCAGCAGCTTGGAAAGAGCGTATGGCTACACCTTC.

This chain links TRBV14 with TRBJ1-1; maybe TRBD1 (5 bases). The V end was cut by 0 bases, the J end by 0 bases, with 14 bases between. The CDR3 sequence is 17 residues long. Germline V lookup: CDR1 SGHDN, CDR2 FVKESK. CDR3 sequence: CASSQDWGGRMNTEAFF. As DNA, the CDR3 is TGTGCCAGCAGCCAAGATTGGGGCGGACGGATGAACACTGAAGCTTTCTTT. The full variable domain, with the rest looked up from reference TRBV14 and TRBJ1-1, is EAGVTQFPSHSVIEKGQTVTLRCDPISGHDNLYWYRRVMGKEIKFLLHFVKESKQDESGMPNNRFLAERTGGTYSTLKVQPAELEDSGVYFCASSQDWGGRMNTEAFFGQGTRLTVV.

The gene calls are TRBV12-5 and TRBJ1-1; D remains ambiguous. Trimming pared 1 base from V and 2 bases from J, leaving 5 bases between. The CDR3 runs to 13 residues. CDR1 is LGHNT and CDR2 is FRNRAP in the germline V gene. CDR3 nucleotides: TGTGCTAGTGGTTTGGACTTTAACACTGAAGCTTTCTTT. Translation gives CASGLDFNTEAFF.

This chain links TRBV5-1 with TRBJ2-1, with D hard to call. The V gene's germline CDR1 is SGHRS and CDR2 YFSETQ. Trimming shortened V by 1 base and J by 6 bases, and 8 bases separated the two germline ends. The CDR3 runs to 13 residues. This CDR3 reads CASSLSLGNEQFF. CDR3 nucleotide sequence: TGCGCCAGCAGCTTGTCACTTGGCAATGAGCAGTTCTTC.

The chain is built from TRBV10-1 and TRBJ2-1; 14 bases are shared with TRBD2. Germline CDR1 is WNHNN and CDR2 is SYGVQD (reference sequence). This CDR3 contains 16 residues. V trimming: 7 bases; J trimming: 0 bases; junction bases outside the gene matches: 2. The CDR3 here is CASTGLAGVSYNEQFF. In nucleotides, the CDR3 is TGCGCCAGCACGGGACTAGCGGGGGTCTCCTACAATGAGCAGTTCTTC.

This chain connects TRBV5-5 to TRBJ2-7; a possible D gene is TRBD2 (7 bases). The CDR3 covers 13 residues. V shed 4 bases and J shed 6 bases, with 14 bases lying between them. Looked up from germline, CDR1 is SGHKS and CDR2 is YYEKEE (reference sequence). The CDR3 sequence: CASSLTGGIEQYF. The CDR3 DNA follows: TGTGCCAGCAGCCTGACGGGGGGCATCGAGCAGTACTTC.

This chain joins TRBV28 and TRBJ2-1; 9 nucleotides align to TRBD2. CDR1 and CDR2 from the germline V gene are MDHEN and SYDVKM. CDR3 length equals 15 residues. V gave up 3 bases and J gave up 7 bases; unmatched junction bases: 7. The CDR3 loop is CASSLTAGGRNEQFF. CDR3 nucleotide sequence: TGTGCCAGCAGTTTGACGGCGGGGGGGCGAAATGAGCAGTTCTTC.

Only a few counts were recorded for this clone. The chain joins TRBV12-3 or TRBV12-4 to TRBJ2-7, with no clear D. The CDR3 length is 12 residues. The germline V and J ends were trimmed by 8 bases and 5 bases, with 13 bases remaining between them. The CDR3 DNA is TGTGCCAGCGGATCAGCGCCCCACGAGCAGTACTTC. The encoded protein is CASGSAPHEQYF.

Written as DNA, the CDR3 is TGTGCCAGCAGCCTGGCGCTAGCGGGAGTCGGGGAGCTGTTTTTT. Translation: CASSLALAGVGELFF. The chain couples TRBV11-3 to TRBJ2-2; 10 bases map to TRBD2. Germline loops: CDR1 SGHNT, CDR2 YENEEA. J was trimmed by 7 bases and V by 5 bases; bases with no gene match: 7. The CDR3 sequence is 15 residues long.

The genes are TRBV5-1 and TRBJ2-3; 7 bases are shared with TRBD2. The CDR3 runs 15 residues. Germline loops: CDR1 SGHRS, CDR2 YFSETQ. V shed 3 bases and J 3 bases; nucleotides not matched to a gene: 7. CDR3 nucleotide sequence: TGCGCCAGCAGCTGGGGGGACTATACTACAGATACGCAGTATTTT. It codes for CASSWGDYTTDTQYF. The variable domain in full, with the rest retrieved from reference TRBV5-1 and TRBJ2-3, is KAGVTQTPRYLIKTRGQQVTLSCSPISGHRSVSWYQQTPGQGLQFLFEYFSETQRNKGNFPGRFSGRQFSNSRSEMNVSTLELGDSALYLCASSWGDYTTDTQYFGPGTRLTVL.

This sequence joins TRBV18 and TRBJ2-7; maybe TRBD1 (6 bases). Germline-derived CDR1 and CDR2 are KGHSH and LQKENI. The CDR3 spans 12 residues. Trimming left V 8 bases short and J 5 bases short, with 13 bases between. CDR3 in amino acids: CASTRDTDEQYF. The CDR3 nucleotides read TGTGCCAGCACCCGGGACACCGACGAGCAGTACTTC.

This chain joins TRBV28 and TRBJ1-4; D may be TRBD1 (5 bases). This CDR3 is 13 amino acids long. The germline CDR1 and CDR2 sequences are MDHEN and SYDVKM. Trimming pared 6 bases from V and 8 bases from J, leaving 13 bases between. The CDR3 region is CASSPGLREKLFF. In DNA, the CDR3 is TGTGCCAGCAGCCCAGGGTTGCGCGAAAAACTGTTTTTT.

Only one count was recorded for this clone. This chain joins TRBV9 and TRBJ1-1; possible D gene TRBD1, 5 bases. The germline V gene has CDR1 SGDLS and CDR2 YYNGEE. This CDR3 comprises 15 residues. The V and J ends lost 0 bases and 3 bases respectively, with 12 bases between them. The CDR3 DNA reads TGTGCCAGCAGCGTAGCTACAAGGGGTGACACTGAAGCTTTCTTT. This codes for CASSVATRGDTEAFF.